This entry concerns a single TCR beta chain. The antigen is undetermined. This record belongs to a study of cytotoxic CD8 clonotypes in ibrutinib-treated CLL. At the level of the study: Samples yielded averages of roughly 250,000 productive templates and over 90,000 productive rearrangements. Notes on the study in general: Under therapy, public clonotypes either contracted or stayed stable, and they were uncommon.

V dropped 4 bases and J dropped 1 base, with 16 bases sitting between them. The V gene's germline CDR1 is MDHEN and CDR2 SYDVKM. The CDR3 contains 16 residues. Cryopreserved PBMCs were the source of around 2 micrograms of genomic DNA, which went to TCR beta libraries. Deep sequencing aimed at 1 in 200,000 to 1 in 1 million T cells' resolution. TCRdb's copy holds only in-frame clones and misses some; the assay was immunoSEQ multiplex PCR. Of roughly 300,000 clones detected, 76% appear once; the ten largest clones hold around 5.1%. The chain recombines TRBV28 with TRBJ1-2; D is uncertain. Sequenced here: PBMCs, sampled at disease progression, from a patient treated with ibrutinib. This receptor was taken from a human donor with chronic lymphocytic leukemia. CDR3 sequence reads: CASSSTRWTVNYGYTF. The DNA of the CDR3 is TGTGCCAGCAGTTCTACCCGATGGACGGTTAACTATGGCTACACCTTC.